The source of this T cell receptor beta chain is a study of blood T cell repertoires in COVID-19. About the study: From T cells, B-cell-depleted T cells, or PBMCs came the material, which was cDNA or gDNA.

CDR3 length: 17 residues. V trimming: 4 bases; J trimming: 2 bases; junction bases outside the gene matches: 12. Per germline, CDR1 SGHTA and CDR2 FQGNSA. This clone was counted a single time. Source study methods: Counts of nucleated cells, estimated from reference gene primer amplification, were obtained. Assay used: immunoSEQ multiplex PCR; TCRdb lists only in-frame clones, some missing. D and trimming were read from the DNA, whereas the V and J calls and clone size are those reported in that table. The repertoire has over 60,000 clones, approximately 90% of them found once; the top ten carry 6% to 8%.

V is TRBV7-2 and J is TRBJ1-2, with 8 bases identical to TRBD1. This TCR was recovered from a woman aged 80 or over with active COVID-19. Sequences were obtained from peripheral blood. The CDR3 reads CASSSPDRATQNYGYTF. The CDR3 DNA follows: TGTGCCAGCAGCTCCCCGGACAGGGCGACTCAAAACTATGGCTACACCTTC.